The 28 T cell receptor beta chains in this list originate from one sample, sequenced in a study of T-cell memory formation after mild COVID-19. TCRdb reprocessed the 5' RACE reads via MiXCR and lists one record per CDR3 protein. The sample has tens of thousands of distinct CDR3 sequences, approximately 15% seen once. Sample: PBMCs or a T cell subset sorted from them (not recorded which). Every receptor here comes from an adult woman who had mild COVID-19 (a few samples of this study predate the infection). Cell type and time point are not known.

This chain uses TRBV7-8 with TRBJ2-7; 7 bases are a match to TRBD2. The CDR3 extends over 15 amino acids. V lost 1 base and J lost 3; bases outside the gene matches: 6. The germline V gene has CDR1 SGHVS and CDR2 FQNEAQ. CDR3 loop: CASSLGTTSYYEQYF. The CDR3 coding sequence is TGTGCCAGCAGCTTAGGTACGACTAGCTACTACGAGCAGTACTTC.

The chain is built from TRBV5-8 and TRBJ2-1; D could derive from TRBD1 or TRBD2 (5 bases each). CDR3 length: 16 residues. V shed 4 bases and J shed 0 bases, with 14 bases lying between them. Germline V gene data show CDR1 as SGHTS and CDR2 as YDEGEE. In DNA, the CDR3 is TGTGCCAGCAGCCAACCGGGACCAGGCTCCTACAATGAGCAGTTCTTC. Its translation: CASSQPGPGSYNEQFF.

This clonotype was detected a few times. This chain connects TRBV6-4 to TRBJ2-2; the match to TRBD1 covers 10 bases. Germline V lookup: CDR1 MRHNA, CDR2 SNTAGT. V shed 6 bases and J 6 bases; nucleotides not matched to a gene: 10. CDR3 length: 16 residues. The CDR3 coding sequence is TGTGCCAGCAGAGCCGGGACAGGGGATTCTGCCGGGGAGCTGTTTTTT. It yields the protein CASRAGTGDSAGELFF.

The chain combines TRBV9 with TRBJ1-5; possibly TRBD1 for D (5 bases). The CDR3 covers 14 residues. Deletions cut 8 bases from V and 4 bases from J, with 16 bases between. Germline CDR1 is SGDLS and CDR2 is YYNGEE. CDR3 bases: TGTGCCAGTAGCCTTAGTGGGGCAAATCAGCCCCAGCATTTT. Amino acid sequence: CASSLSGANQPQHF.

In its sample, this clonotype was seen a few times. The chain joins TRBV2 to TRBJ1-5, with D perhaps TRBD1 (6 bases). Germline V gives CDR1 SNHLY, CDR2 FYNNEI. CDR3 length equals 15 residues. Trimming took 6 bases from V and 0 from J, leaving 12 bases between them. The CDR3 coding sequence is TGTGCCAGCAGGCAGGGGAGGTATAGCAATCAGCCCCAGCATTTT. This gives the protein CASRQGRYSNQPQHF.

CDR3 coding DNA: TGTGCCAGCAGCGAGGGGGGACTACTCACAGATACGCAGTATTTT. Amino acid sequence: CASSEGGLLTDTQYF. This sequence joins TRBV9 and TRBJ2-3; possible D gene TRBD2, 7 bases. V lost 3 bases to trimming and J lost 2 bases, with 13 bases between them. The length of the CDR3 is 15 residues. CDR1 is SGDLS and CDR2 is YYNGEE in the germline V gene. The variable domain in full, with the rest retrieved from reference TRBV9 and TRBJ2-3, is DSGVTQTPKHLITATGQRVTLRCSPRSGDLSVYWYQQSLDQGLQFLIQYYNGEERAKGNILERFSAQQFPDLHSELNLSSLELGDSALYFCASSEGGLLTDTQYFGPGTRLTVL.

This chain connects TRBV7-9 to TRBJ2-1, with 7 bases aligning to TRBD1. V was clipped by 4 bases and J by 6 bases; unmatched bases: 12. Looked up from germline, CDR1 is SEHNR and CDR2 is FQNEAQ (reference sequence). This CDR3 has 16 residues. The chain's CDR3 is CASSSIGQVLSNEQFF. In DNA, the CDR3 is TGTGCCAGCAGCTCAATCGGACAGGTTCTTTCCAATGAGCAGTTCTTC.

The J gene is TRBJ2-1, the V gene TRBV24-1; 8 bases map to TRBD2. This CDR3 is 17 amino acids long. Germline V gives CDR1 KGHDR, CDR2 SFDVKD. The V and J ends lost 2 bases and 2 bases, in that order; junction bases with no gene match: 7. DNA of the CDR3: TGTGCCACCAGTGATTCCCGGGGGGGGTTCACCTACAATGAGCAGTTCTTC. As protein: CATSDSRGGFTYNEQFF.

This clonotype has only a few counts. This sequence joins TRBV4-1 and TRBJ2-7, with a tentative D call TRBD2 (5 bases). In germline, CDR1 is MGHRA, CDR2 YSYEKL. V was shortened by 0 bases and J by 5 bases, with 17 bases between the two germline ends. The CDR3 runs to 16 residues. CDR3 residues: CASSQDATTRGDEQYF. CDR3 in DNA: TGCGCCAGCAGCCAAGATGCGACTACCAGAGGAGACGAGCAGTACTTC.

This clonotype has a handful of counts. The CDR3 coding sequence is TGTGCCACCAGCAGAGGGAGGCCCGGAGGGGGCACAGATACGCAGTATTTT. Protein product: CATSRGRPGGGTDTQYF. The chain is built from TRBV15 and TRBJ2-3, with D possibly being TRBD2 (6 bases). Germline values: CDR1 LNHNV, CDR2 YYDKDF (reference sequence). This CDR3 spans 17 amino acids. V was shortened by 1 base and J by 1 base, with 15 bases between the two germline ends.

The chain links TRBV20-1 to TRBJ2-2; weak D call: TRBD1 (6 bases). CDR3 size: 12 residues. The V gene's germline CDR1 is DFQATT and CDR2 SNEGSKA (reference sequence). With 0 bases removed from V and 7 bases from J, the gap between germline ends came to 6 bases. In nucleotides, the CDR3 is TGCAGTGCTAGAGAAGGGGGCGGGGAGCTGTTTTTT. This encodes CSAREGGGELFF.

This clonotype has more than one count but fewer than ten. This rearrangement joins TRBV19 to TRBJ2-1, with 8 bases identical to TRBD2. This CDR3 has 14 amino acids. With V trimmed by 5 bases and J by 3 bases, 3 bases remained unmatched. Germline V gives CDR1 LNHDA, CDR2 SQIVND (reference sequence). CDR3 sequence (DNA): TGTGCCAGTAGTCCGGGGGGGGACTACAATGAGCAGTTCTTC. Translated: CASSPGGDYNEQFF.

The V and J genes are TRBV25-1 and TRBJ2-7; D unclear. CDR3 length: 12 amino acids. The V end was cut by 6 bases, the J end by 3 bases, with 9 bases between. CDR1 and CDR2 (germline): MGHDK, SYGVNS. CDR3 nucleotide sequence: TGTGCCAGCAGCGCCAAAGTCTACGAGCAGTACTTC. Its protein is CASSAKVYEQYF.

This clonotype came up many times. DNA for the CDR3: TGTGCCAGCAGCCAAGAGATCGCCAATGAGCAGTTCTTC. The encoded protein is CASSQEIANEQFF. The genes are TRBV7-6 and TRBJ2-1; D gene uncertain. V was clipped by 5 bases and J by 6 bases, with 11 bases between them. CDR1 and CDR2 (germline): SGHVS, FNYEAQ. The CDR3 sequence is 13 residues long.

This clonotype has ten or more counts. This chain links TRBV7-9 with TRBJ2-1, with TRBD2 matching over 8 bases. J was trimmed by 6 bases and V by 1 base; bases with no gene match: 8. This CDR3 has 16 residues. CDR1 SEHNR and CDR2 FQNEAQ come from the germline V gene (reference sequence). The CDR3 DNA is TGTGCCAGCAGCTTAGTGTCGGGAGGGCCCGTCAATGAGCAGTTCTTC. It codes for CASSLVSGGPVNEQFF.

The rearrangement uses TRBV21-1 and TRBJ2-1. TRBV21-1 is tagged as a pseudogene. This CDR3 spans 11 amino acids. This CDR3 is CASSKAHEQFF. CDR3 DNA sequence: TGTGCCAGCAGCAAAGCACATGAGCAGTTCTTC.

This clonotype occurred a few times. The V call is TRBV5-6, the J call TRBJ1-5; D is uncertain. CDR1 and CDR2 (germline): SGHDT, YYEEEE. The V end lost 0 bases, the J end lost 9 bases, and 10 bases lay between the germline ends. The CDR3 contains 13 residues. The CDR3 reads CASSLGGASPQHF. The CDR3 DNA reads TGTGCCAGCAGCTTGGGCGGCGCTTCGCCCCAGCATTTT. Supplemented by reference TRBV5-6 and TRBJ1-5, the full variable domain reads DAGVTQSPTHLIKTRGQQVTLRCSPKSGHDTVSWYQQALGQGPQFIFQYYEEEERQRGNFPDRFSGHQFPNYSSELNVNALLLGDSALYLCASSLGGASPQHFGDGTRLSIL.

CDR3 loop: CASRDSSGGESYNEQFF. CDR3 nucleotides: TGCGCCAGCAGAGACTCTAGCGGGGGGGAGTCCTACAATGAGCAGTTCTTC. The rearrangement links TRBV10-2 to TRBJ2-1; 12 positions match TRBD2. CDR1 is WSHSY, CDR2 SAAADI, per germline. There are 17 residues in the CDR3. J was trimmed by 1 base and V by 6 bases; bases with no gene match: 7.

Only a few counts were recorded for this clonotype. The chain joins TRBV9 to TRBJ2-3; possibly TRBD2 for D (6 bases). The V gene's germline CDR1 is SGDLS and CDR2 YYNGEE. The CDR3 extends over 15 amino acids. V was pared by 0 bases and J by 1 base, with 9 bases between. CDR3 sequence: CASSVEGGGTDTQYF. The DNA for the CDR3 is TGTGCCAGCAGCGTAGAGGGCGGGGGCACAGATACGCAGTATTTT.

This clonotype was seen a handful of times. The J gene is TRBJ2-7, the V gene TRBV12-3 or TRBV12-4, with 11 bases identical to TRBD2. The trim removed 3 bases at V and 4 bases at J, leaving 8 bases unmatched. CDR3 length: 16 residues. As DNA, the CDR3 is TGTGCCAGCAGTTTCGTAGCGGGGGGGCCGCATTACGAGCAGTACTTC. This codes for CASSFVAGGPHYEQYF.

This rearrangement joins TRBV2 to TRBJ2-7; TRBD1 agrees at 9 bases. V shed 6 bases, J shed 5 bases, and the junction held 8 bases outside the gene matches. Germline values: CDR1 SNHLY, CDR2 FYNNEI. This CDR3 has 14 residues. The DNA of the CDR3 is TGTGCCAGCAGCGTAGGACAGGGGAGTGACGAGCAGTACTTC. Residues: CASSVGQGSDEQYF.

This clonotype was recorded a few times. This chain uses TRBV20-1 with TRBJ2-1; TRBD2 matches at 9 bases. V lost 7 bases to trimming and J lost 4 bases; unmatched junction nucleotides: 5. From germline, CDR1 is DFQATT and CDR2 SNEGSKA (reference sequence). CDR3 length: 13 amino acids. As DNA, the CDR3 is TGCAGTGTTCGCGGGAGGGGATACAATGAGCAGTTCTTC. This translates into CSVRGRGYNEQFF.

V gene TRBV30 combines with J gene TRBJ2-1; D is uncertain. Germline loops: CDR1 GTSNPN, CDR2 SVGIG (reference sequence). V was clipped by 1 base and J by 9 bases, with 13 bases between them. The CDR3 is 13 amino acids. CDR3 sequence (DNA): TGTGCCTGGAGTGACGGGCGTAAGAGTGAGCAGTTCTTC. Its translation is CAWSDGRKSEQFF.

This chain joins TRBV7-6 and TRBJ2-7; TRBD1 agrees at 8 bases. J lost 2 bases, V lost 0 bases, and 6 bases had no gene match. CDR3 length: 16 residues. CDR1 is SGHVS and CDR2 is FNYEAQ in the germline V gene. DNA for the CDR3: TGTGCCAGCAGCTTAGCGGGTGACAGGGGACCCTACGAGCAGTACTTC. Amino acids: CASSLAGDRGPYEQYF.

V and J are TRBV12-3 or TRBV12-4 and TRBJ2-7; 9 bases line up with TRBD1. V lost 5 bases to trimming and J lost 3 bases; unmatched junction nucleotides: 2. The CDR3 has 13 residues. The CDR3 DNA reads TGTGCCAGCAGTGAGGACAGGGGCTACGAGCAGTACTTC. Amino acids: CASSEDRGYEQYF.

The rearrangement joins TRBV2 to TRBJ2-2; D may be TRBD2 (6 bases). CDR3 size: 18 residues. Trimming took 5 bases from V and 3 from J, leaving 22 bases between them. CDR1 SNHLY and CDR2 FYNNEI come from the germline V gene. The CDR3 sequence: CASSLQDDWEEDTGELFF. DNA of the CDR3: TGTGCCAGCAGTCTACAGGATGATTGGGAGGAGGACACCGGGGAGCTGTTTTTT.

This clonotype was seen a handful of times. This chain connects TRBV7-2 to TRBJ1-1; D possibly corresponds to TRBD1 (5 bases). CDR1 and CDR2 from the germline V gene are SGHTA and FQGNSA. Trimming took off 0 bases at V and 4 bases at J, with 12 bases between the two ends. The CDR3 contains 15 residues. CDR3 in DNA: TGTGCCAGCAGCTTAGCGGAGGGGTTGGGCACTGAAGCTTTCTTT. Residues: CASSLAEGLGTEAFF.

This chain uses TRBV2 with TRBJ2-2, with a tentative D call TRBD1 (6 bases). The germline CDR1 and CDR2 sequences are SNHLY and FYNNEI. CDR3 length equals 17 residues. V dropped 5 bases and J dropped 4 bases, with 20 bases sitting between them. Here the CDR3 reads CASSLDPGELSTGELFF. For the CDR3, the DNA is TGTGCCAGCAGTCTAGATCCAGGGGAGTTATCCACCGGGGAGCTGTTTTTT.